The 30 T cell receptor beta chains reported below all come from one sample, sequenced in a study of CD4+ T cells in melanoma. Measured with immunoSEQ multiplex PCR; TCRdb has only the in-frame clones, and not every one. The sample holds over 130,000 clones; about nine tenths are singletons and the top ten take approximately 1.4%. All receptors derive from a human donor with melanoma.

The chain recombines TRBV5-5 with TRBJ1-2; no reliable D call. The CDR3 is 13 amino acids. Trimming cost V 0 bases and J 7 bases, with 10 bases left between them. The V gene's germline CDR1 is SGHKS and CDR2 YYEKEE (reference sequence). The CDR3 loop is CASSLERLGGYTF. CDR3 nucleotide sequence: TGTGCCAGCAGCTTGGAACGTCTGGGTGGCTACACCTTC.

The chain combines TRBV9 with TRBJ1-6; D is uncertain. Germline CDR1 reads SGDLS; CDR2 reads YYNGEE. The CDR3 spans 15 residues. Trimming shortened V by 0 bases and J by 6 bases, and 10 bases separated the two germline ends. The CDR3 protein is CASSVGGSFNSPLHF. CDR3 DNA sequence: TGTGCCAGCAGCGTAGGCGGCAGCTTTAATTCACCCCTCCACTTT.

This sequence joins TRBV7-2 and TRBJ2-7; TRBD2 is a possible D gene (6 bases). The CDR3 covers 13 residues. V gave up 0 bases and J gave up 9 bases, with 12 bases separating them. Germline CDR1 reads SGHTA; CDR2 reads FQGNSA. In DNA, the CDR3 is TGTGCCAGCAGCTTAGCGGGACTCTTTGGGCAGTACTTC. It yields the protein CASSLAGLFGQYF.

This chain uses TRBV9 with TRBJ1-1; D remains unclear. CDR3 length equals 16 residues. The ends were cut back, 4 bases at V and 0 bases at J, with 16 bases in the middle. Per the germline V gene, CDR1 is SGDLS and CDR2 is YYNGEE. The CDR3: CASSPGSLPLNTEAFF. CDR3 nucleotides: TGTGCCAGCAGCCCCGGAAGCCTCCCTTTGAACACTGAAGCTTTCTTT.

CDR3 coding DNA: TGTGCCAGCAGTTACAGGGTGGCGAACACTGAAGCTTTCTTT. Residues: CASSYRVANTEAFF. The chain is built from TRBV6-5 and TRBJ1-1; D is unclear. This CDR3 region has 14 residues. The V gene lost 2 bases and the J gene lost 1 base, with 8 bases spanning the gap. Germline-derived CDR1 and CDR2 are MNHEY and SVGAGI.

The CDR3 DNA sequence: TGTGCCAGCAGCTCGACCTCGAAAGAGACCCAGTACTTC. Translated: CASSSTSKETQYF. The J gene is TRBJ2-5, the V gene TRBV7-3; D unclear. The germline CDR1 and CDR2 sequences are SGHTA and FQGTGA. The CDR3 is 13 residues long. V dropped 4 bases and J dropped 3 bases, with 9 bases sitting between them.

The chain is built from TRBV12-5 and TRBJ2-7, with 8 positions matching TRBD2. V trimming: 6 bases; J trimming: 0 bases; junction bases outside the gene matches: 7. This CDR3 contains 15 residues. Germline V gene lookup returns CDR1 LGHNT and CDR2 FRNRAP. DNA for the CDR3: TGTGCTAGTGGCGCCGCGCGGGGGGTCTCCTACGAGCAGTACTTC. Its protein is CASGAARGVSYEQYF.

This chain connects TRBV6-5 to TRBJ2-7; 7 positions match TRBD2. The CDR3 contains 14 residues. Germline V gene lookup returns CDR1 MNHEY and CDR2 SVGAGI. Losses at the gene ends were 7 bases for V and 2 bases for J; bases not matched to a gene: 8. As DNA, the CDR3 is TGTGCCAGCAAGATAGCGGGCCTCACCTACGAGCAGTACTTC. Translated, it gives CASKIAGLTYEQYF.

This chain connects TRBV18 to TRBJ1-5; 7 positions match TRBD1. This CDR3 has 14 residues. Per germline, CDR1 KGHSH and CDR2 LQKENI. The junction had 9 bases not matched to a gene; V was cut back by 6 bases and J by 7 bases. The CDR3 DNA follows: TGTGCCAGCTCCCAAACGGGGACAGCCCAGCCCCAGCATTTT. Translated: CASSQTGTAQPQHF.

This sequence joins TRBV30 and TRBJ1-2; tentative D call: TRBD1 (5 bases). The germline V and J ends were trimmed by 5 bases and 12 bases, with 16 bases remaining between them. CDR3 length: 11 amino acids. Germline V gene sequence: CDR1 GTSNPN, CDR2 SVGIG (reference sequence). CDR3 residues: CAWRYQGGDTF. CDR3 DNA sequence: TGTGCCTGGCGTTATCAGGGAGGTGACACCTTC.

The rearrangement joins TRBV18 to TRBJ2-5; D perhaps matches TRBD1 (5 bases). Looked up from germline, CDR1 is KGHSH and CDR2 is LQKENI. This CDR3 region has 15 residues. Between the trimmed V and J ends, which lost 0 bases and 3 bases, there was a span of 11 bases. CDR3 coding DNA: TGTGCCAGCTCACCACCGGGGCCGCTTAAAGAGACCCAGTACTTC. Translated, it gives CASSPPGPLKETQYF. The full variable domain, its missing parts supplied by reference TRBV18 and TRBJ2-5, is NAGVMQNPRHLVRRRGQEARLRCSPMKGHSHVYWYRQLPEEGLKFMVYLQKENIIDESGMPKERFSAEFPKEGPSILRIQQVVRGDSAAYFCASSPPGPLKETQYFGPGTRLLVL.

DNA of the CDR3: TGTGCCAGCAGCCCAATTCCAATCGGACAGTCGGGGGAGACCCAGTACTTC. Translation gives CASSPIPIGQSGETQYF. V and J are TRBV2 and TRBJ2-5; TRBD1 is a possible D gene (6 bases). The CDR3 runs to 17 residues. CDR1 is SNHLY and CDR2 is FYNNEI in the germline V gene. V lost 6 bases to trimming and J lost 5 bases, with 25 bases between them.

The chain is built from TRBV7-2 and TRBJ2-3, with 8 bases fitting TRBD1. The CDR3 runs 17 residues. CDR1 and CDR2 (germline): SGHTA, FQGNSA. After removal of 7 bases from V and 6 bases from J, the junction contained 18 bases not matched to a gene. The CDR3 nucleotides are TGTGCCAGCACCCTGGGGGCCCCCGGGACAGGTGCGGATACGCAGTATTTT. This sequence encodes CASTLGAPGTGADTQYF.

CDR3 sequence reads: CASSLVGGPTDTQYF. CDR3 in DNA: TGTGCCAGCAGCTTAGTCGGGGGGCCAACAGATACGCAGTATTTT. The J gene is TRBJ2-3, the V gene TRBV11-2; the D gene is possibly TRBD2 (7 bases). The CDR3 has 15 residues. V was cut by 1 base and J by 3 bases, with 11 bases left in between. Germline CDR1 and CDR2: SGHAT and FQNNGV. The full variable domain, its missing parts supplied by reference TRBV11-2 and TRBJ2-3, is EAGVAQSPRYKIIEKRQSVAFWCNPISGHATLYWYQQILGQGPKLLIQFQNNGVVDDSQLPKDRFSAERLKGVDSTLKIQPAKLEDSAVYLCASSLVGGPTDTQYFGPGTRLTVL.

V is TRBV6-5 and J is TRBJ1-2; 9 nucleotides agree with TRBD1. This CDR3 region has 15 residues. Germline values: CDR1 MNHEY, CDR2 SVGAGI. J lost 3 bases, V lost 5 bases, and 7 bases had no gene match. This CDR3 reads CASSTPDRGDYGYTF. The CDR3 bases are TGTGCCAGCAGTACCCCGGACAGGGGCGACTATGGCTACACCTTC.

This chain links TRBV6-1 with TRBJ2-3, with D possibly matching TRBD2 (5 bases). The length of the CDR3 is 15 residues. The germline gives CDR1 MNHNS, CDR2 SASEGT. V was shortened by 2 bases and J by 1 base, with 10 bases between the two germline ends. CDR3 bases: TGTGCCAGCAGTGAAATGGTAGCGCGCACAGATACGCAGTATTTT. As protein: CASSEMVARTDTQYF.

The rearrangement uses TRBV2 and TRBJ1-5; TRBD1 matches at 7 bases. CDR1 is SNHLY, CDR2 FYNNEI, per germline. The CDR3 spans 15 residues. J lost 2 bases, V lost 4 bases, and 5 bases had no gene match. CDR3 amino acids: CASSAQGIGNQPQHF. Written as DNA, the CDR3 is TGTGCCAGCAGTGCACAGGGGATCGGCAATCAGCCCCAGCATTTT.

The rearrangement uses TRBV19 and TRBJ1-1; D gene uncertain. Trimming left V 5 bases short and J 4 bases short, with 11 bases between. This CDR3 comprises 13 residues. Germline V gene lookup returns CDR1 LNHDA and CDR2 SQIVND (reference sequence). For the CDR3, the DNA is TGTGCCAGTAGTCGGGGAGCGCTCACTGAAGCTTTCTTT. Encoded protein: CASSRGALTEAFF.

The gene calls are TRBV2 and TRBJ1-6; D ambiguous. V lost 8 bases, J lost 9 bases, and 14 bases lay in between. This CDR3 has 13 amino acids. Per germline, CDR1 SNHLY and CDR2 FYNNEI. CDR3 nucleotide sequence: TGTGCCAGCGAGACTGCGAGTCGTTCACCCCTCCACTTT. It codes for CASETASRSPLHF. The full variable domain, in which reference TRBV2 and TRBJ1-6 provide the parts outside the CDR3, is EPEVTQTPSHQVTQMGQEVILRCVPISNHLYFYWYRQILGQKVEFLVSFYNNEISEKSEIFDDQFSVERPDGSNFTLKIRSTKLEDSAMYFCASETASRSPLHFGNGTRLTVT.

Written as DNA, the CDR3 is TGTGCCAGCAGCCCCTCAATGAACACTGAAGCTTTCTTT. Translation: CASSPSMNTEAFF. The chain joins TRBV14 to TRBJ1-1, with D unclear. This CDR3 comprises 13 residues. Trimming left V 4 bases short and J 0 bases short, with 6 bases between. Per germline, CDR1 SGHDN and CDR2 FVKESK. Together with reference TRBV14 and TRBJ1-1, the CDR3 gives the full variable domain: EAGVTQFPSHSVIEKGQTVTLRCDPISGHDNLYWYRRVMGKEIKFLLHFVKESKQDESGMPNNRFLAERTGGTYSTLKVQPAELEDSGVYFCASSPSMNTEAFFGQGTRLTVV.

The CDR3 DNA is TGTGCCACCAGCAGTTTGAGGGAGACCCAGTACTTC. Its translation is CATSSLRETQYF. This chain links TRBV15 with TRBJ2-5; no clear D. CDR1 LNHNV and CDR2 YYDKDF come from the germline V gene (reference sequence). The CDR3 is 12 amino acids. Trimming removed 3 bases from V and 5 bases from J, with 7 bases in between.

The chain combines TRBV30 with TRBJ1-2; 7 nucleotides align to TRBD1. CDR1 and CDR2 from the germline V gene are GTSNPN and SVGIG (reference sequence). Trimming cost V 2 bases and J 4 bases; bases outside gene matches: 7. CDR3 length: 14 residues. CDR3 in DNA: TGTGCCTGGAGTCCCGGGACAGTGTTCTATGGCTACACCTTC. Translated: CAWSPGTVFYGYTF.

This clone occurred once. The CDR3 here is CASSSKTYEPQHF. The CDR3 nucleotides are TGTGCCAGCAGTTCGAAGACCTACGAGCCCCAGCATTTT. This sequence joins TRBV6-5 and TRBJ1-5; D ambiguous. Germline assignment: CDR1 MNHEY and CDR2 SVGAGI. CDR3 size: 13 residues. The V gene lost 4 bases and the J gene lost 8 bases, with 12 bases spanning the gap.

CDR3 amino acids: CASRYGTIEKLFF. CDR3 nucleotides: TGTGCCAGCAGGTACGGGACGATTGAAAAACTGTTTTTT. This rearrangement joins TRBV6-6 to TRBJ1-4; possibly TRBD1 for D (5 bases). V gave up 6 bases and J gave up 7 bases, with 12 bases separating them. The germline V gene encodes CDR1 MNHNY and CDR2 SVGAGI (reference sequence). The CDR3 spans 13 residues.

The V call is TRBV10-2, the J call TRBJ2-4, with D perhaps TRBD1 or TRBD2 (6 bases each). In germline, CDR1 is WSHSY, CDR2 SAAADI. CDR3 length equals 15 residues. The ends were cut back, 3 bases at V and 5 bases at J, with 14 bases in the middle. The CDR3 protein is CASSDSGALQNIQYF. The DNA of the CDR3 is TGCGCCAGCAGTGATTCGGGGGCCCTGCAAAACATTCAGTACTTC.

CDR3 in DNA: TGCAGCGTTACCCCCGGGGCCGGGAGCTACACCTTC. It encodes CSVTPGAGSYTF. This chain uses TRBV29-1 with TRBJ1-2; the D gene is possibly TRBD1 (5 bases). Trimming stripped 5 bases from V and 9 bases from J, with 16 bases between. CDR3 size: 12 residues. From germline, CDR1 is SQVTM and CDR2 ANQGSEA.

CDR3 amino acids: CASSLSGGVTEAFF. The CDR3 region has the DNA TGCGCCAGCAGCTTAAGCGGGGGAGTGACTGAAGCTTTCTTT. The V call is TRBV5-1, the J call TRBJ1-1; D might be TRBD1 (5 bases). Trimming took 2 bases from V and 5 from J, leaving 13 bases between them. Germline assignment: CDR1 SGHRS and CDR2 YFSETQ. There are 14 residues in the CDR3. The whole variable domain, filled in from reference TRBV5-1 and TRBJ1-1, reads KAGVTQTPRYLIKTRGQQVTLSCSPISGHRSVSWYQQTPGQGLQFLFEYFSETQRNKGNFPGRFSGRQFSNSRSEMNVSTLELGDSALYLCASSLSGGVTEAFFGQGTRLTVV.

This clone has just one count. The chain employs TRBV5-4 and TRBJ2-5; the match to TRBD2 covers 7 bases. The CDR3 contains 15 residues. Germline V CDR1 and CDR2: SGHNT, YYREEE (reference sequence). V gave up 4 bases and J gave up 1 base; unmatched junction bases: 7. CDR3 loop: CASSPPSGGQETQYF. The CDR3 DNA is TGTGCCAGCAGCCCCCCTTCGGGGGGCCAAGAGACCCAGTACTTC.

The chain employs TRBV6-1 and TRBJ1-3; no definite D call. The CDR3 totals 14 residues. Germline values: CDR1 MNHNS, CDR2 SASEGT. Trimming left V 5 bases short and J 4 bases short, with 12 bases between. The CDR3 spells CASSQGIGGNTIYF. The CDR3 coding sequence is TGTGCCAGCAGTCAAGGGATCGGAGGAAACACCATATATTTT.

This sequence joins TRBV4-1 and TRBJ1-5; D perhaps matches TRBD1 (6 bases). The CDR3 is made up of 15 amino acids. Germline CDR1 reads MGHRA; CDR2 reads YSYEKL. V was pared by 0 bases and J by 4 bases, with 10 bases between. CDR3 loop: CASSQDGTGNQPQHF. CDR3 DNA: TGCGCCAGCAGCCAAGATGGCACAGGGAATCAGCCCCAGCATTTT.